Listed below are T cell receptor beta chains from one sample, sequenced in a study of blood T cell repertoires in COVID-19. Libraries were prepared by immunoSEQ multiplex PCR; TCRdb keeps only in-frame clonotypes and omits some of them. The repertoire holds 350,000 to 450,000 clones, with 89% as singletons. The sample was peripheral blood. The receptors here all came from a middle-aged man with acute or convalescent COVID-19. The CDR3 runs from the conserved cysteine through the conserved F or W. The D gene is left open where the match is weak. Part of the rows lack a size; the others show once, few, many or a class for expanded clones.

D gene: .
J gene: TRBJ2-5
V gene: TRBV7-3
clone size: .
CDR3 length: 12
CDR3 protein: CASSLQGETQYF
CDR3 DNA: TGTGCCAGCAGCTTACAGGGGGAGACCCAGTACTTC

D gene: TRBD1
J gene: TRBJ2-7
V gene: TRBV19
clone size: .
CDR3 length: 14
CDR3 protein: CASSIGTGVYEQYF
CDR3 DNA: TGTGCCAGTAGTATCGGGACAGGCGTCTACGAGCAGTACTTC

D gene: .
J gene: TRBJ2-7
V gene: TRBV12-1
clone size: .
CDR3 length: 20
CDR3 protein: CASSPAINAQTSTGDIEQYF
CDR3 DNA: TGTGCCAGCAGCCCCGCTATAAACGCCCAGACCTCAACGGGGGATATCGAGCAGTACTTC

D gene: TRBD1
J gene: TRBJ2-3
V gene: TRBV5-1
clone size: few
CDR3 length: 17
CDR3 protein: CASSLGWDRGMADTQYF
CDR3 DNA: TGCGCCAGCAGCTTGGGGTGGGACAGGGGTATGGCAGATACGCAGTATTTT

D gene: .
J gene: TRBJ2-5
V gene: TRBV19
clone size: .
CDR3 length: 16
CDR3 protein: CASSIRDLGHQETQYF
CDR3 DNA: TGTGCCAGTAGCATAAGGGATTTGGGGCACCAAGAGACCCAGTACTTC

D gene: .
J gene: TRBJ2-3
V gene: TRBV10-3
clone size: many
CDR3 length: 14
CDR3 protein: CAISDSAGTDTQYF
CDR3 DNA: TGTGCCATCAGTGATTCGGCGGGCACAGATACGCAGTATTTT

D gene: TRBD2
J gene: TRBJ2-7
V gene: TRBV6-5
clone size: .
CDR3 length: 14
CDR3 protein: CASSYGGSVDEQYF
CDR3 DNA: TGTGCCAGCAGTTACGGCGGGAGTGTTGACGAGCAGTACTTC

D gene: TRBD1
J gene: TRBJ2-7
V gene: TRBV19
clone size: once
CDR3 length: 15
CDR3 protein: CASSIVRGLFYEQYF
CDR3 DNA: TGTGCCAGTAGTATCGTCAGGGGGCTTTTCTACGAGCAGTACTTC

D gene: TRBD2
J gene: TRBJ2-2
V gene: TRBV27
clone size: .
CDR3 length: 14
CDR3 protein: CASSIAGVVGELFF
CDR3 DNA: TGTGCCAGCAGCATAGCGGGAGTTGTCGGGGAGCTGTTTTTT

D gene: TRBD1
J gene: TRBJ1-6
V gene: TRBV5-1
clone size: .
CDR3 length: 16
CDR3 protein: CASSGPGQGESSPLHF
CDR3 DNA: TGCGCCAGCAGCGGCCCTGGACAGGGGGAGTCTTCACCCCTCCACTTT

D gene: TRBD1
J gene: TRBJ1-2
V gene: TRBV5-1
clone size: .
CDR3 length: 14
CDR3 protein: CASSLVMRQGGYTF
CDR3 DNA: TGCGCCAGCAGCTTGGTTATGCGACAGGGAGGCTACACCTTC

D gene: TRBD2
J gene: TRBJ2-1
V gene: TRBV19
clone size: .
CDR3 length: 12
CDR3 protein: CRRASGTREQFF
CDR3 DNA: TGTCGTCGGGCTAGCGGGACGCGTGAGCAGTTCTTC

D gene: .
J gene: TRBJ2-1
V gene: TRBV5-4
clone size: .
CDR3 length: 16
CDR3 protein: CASSPDRETSYNEQFF
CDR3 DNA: TGTGCCAGCAGTCCAGACAGAGAGACCTCCTACAATGAGCAGTTCTTC

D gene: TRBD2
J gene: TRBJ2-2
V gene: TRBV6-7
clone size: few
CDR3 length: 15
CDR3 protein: CAAGQRERCTGELFF
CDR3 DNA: TGTGCCGCAGGGCAGCGGGAGCGATGCACCGGGGAGCTGTTTTTT

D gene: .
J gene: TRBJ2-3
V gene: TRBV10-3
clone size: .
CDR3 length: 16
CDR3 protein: CAISGRAGSYTDTQYF
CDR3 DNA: TGTGCCATCAGTGGTCGCGCGGGCAGCTACACAGATACGCAGTATTTT

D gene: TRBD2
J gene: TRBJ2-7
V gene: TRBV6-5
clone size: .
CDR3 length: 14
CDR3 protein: CAGSTSALSYEQYF
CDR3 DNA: TGTGCCGGCTCGACTAGCGCCCTGTCCTACGAGCAGTACTTC

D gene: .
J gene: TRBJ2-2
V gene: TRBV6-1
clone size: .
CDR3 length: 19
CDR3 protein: CASSEPRAGLFRNTGELFF
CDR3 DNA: TGTGCCAGCAGTGAACCCCGGGCAGGACTATTTAGGAACACCGGGGAGCTGTTTTTT

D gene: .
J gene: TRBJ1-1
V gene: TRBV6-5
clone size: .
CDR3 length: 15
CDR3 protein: CASSYDGGRVTEAFF
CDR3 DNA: TGTGCCAGCAGTTACGACGGCGGGCGAGTCACTGAAGCTTTCTTT

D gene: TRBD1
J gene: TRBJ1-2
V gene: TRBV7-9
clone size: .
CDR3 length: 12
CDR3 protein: CASSSSGTGNTF
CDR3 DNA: TGTGCCAGCAGCTCCTCCGGGACAGGGAATACCTTC

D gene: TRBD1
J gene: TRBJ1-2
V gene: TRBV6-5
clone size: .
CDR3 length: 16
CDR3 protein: CASSYSNRGRQNGYTF
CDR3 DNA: TGTGCCAGCAGTTACTCGAACAGGGGAAGGCAGAATGGCTACACCTTC

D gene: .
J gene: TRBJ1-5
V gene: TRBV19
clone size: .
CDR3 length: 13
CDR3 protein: CASKTGFNQPQHF
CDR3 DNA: TGTGCCAGCAAGACAGGCTTCAATCAGCCCCAGCATTTT

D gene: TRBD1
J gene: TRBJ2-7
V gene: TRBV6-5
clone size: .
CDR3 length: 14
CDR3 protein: CASSTGQGADEQYF
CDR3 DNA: TGTGCCAGCAGTACCGGACAGGGGGCAGACGAGCAGTACTTC

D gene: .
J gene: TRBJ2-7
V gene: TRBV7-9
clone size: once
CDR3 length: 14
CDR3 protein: CASSLGQNSYEQYF
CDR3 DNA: TGTGCCAGCAGCTTAGGACAGAATTCCTACGAGCAGTACTTC

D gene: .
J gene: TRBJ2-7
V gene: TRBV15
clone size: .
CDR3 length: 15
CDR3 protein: CATSRDRNSLIEQYF
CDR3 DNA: TGTGCCACCAGCAGAGATCGTAACTCTTTAATAGAGCAGTACTTC

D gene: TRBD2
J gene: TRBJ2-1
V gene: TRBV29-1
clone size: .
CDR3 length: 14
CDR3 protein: CSVELAGGSDEQFF
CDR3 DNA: TGCAGCGTTGAACTAGCGGGGGGAAGCGATGAGCAGTTCTTC

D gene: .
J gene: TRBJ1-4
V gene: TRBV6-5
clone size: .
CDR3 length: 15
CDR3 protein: CASIDGLGRGEKLFF
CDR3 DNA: TGTGCCAGCATCGACGGTCTGGGGAGGGGGGAAAAACTGTTTTTT

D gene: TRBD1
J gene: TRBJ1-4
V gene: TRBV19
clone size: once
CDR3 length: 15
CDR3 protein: CASRVPDRGHEKLFF
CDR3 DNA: TGTGCCAGTAGAGTCCCGGACAGGGGGCATGAAAAACTGTTTTTT

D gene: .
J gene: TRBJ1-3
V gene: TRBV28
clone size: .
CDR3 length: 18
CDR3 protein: CASSYTVGLEPDGNTIYF
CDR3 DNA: TGTGCCAGCAGTTACACCGTAGGACTGGAACCCGATGGAAACACCATATATTTT

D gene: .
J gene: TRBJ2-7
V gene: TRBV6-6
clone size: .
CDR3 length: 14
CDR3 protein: CATQQGLAFYEQYF
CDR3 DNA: TGTGCCACCCAACAGGGCCTTGCTTTCTACGAGCAGTACTTC

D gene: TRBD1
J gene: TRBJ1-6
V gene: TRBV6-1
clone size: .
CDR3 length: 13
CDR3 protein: CASSETGASPLHF
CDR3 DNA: TGTGCCAGCAGTGAGACAGGGGCGTCACCCCTCCACTTT

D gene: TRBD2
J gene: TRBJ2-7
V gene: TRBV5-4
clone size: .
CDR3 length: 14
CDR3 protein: CASSHRSGSDEQYF
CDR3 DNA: TGTGCCAGCAGCCACCGTAGCGGGTCTGACGAGCAGTACTTC

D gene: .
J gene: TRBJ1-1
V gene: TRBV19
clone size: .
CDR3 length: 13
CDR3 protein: CASSINTYTEAFF
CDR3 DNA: TGTGCCAGTAGTATCAACACGTACACTGAAGCTTTCTTT

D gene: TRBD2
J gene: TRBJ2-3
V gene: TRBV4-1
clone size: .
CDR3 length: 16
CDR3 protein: CASSQAAGGRTDTQYF
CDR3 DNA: TGCGCCAGCAGCCAAGCCGCGGGAGGGCGCACAGATACGCAGTATTTT

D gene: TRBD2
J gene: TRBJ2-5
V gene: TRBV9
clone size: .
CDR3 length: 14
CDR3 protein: CASSVGGSRETQYF
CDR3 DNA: TGTGCCAGCAGCGTTGGCGGGAGCCGAGAGACCCAGTACTTC

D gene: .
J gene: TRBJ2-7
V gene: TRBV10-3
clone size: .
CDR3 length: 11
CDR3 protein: CAIGRSDEQYF
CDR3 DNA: TGTGCCATCGGCCGGAGCGACGAGCAGTACTTC

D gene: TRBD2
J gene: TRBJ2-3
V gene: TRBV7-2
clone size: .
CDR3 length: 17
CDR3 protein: CASSLVLMWGGADTQYF
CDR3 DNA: TGTGCCAGCAGCTTAGTATTAATGTGGGGGGGAGCAGATACGCAGTATTTT

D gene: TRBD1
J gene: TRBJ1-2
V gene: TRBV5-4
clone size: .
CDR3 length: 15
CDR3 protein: CASSSRGQAYYGYTF
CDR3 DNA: TGTGCCAGCAGCTCGAGGGGACAGGCCTACTATGGCTACACCTTC

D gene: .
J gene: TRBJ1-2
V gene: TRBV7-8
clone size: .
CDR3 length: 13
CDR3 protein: CASSVDIPDGYTF
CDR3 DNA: TGTGCCAGCAGCGTCGACATCCCGGATGGCTACACCTTC

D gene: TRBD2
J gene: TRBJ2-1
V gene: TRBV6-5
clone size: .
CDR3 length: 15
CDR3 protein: CASSTGLEAYNEQFF
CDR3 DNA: TGTGCCAGCAGTACTGGACTAGAAGCCTACAATGAGCAGTTCTTC

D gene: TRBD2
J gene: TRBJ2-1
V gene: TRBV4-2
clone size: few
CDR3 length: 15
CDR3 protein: CASSQGEGSRGEQFF
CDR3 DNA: TGTGCCAGCAGCCAGGGGGAGGGTTCGAGGGGTGAGCAGTTCTTC

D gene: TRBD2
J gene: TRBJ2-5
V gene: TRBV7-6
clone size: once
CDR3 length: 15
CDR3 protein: CASSPGLAGGETQYF
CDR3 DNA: TGTGCCAGCAGCCCGGGACTAGCGGGAGGAGAGACCCAGTACTTC

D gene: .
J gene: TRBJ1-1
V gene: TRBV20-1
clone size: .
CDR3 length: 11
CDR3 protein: CSASMNTEAFF
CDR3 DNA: TGCAGTGCAAGCATGAACACTGAAGCTTTCTTT

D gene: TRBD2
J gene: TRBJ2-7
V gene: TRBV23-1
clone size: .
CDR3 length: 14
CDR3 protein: CASSHHVGRYEQYF
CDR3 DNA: TGCGCCAGCAGTCACCACGTCGGGAGGTACGAGCAGTACTTC

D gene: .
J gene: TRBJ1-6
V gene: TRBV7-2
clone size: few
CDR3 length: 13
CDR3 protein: CASSSSRDSPLHF
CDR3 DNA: TGTGCCAGCAGCTCGTCCAGGGATTCACCCCTCCACTTT

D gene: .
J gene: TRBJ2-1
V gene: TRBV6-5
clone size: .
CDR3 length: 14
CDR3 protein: CASSYSQGGNEQFF
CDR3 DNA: TGTGCCAGCAGTTACTCTCAGGGAGGAAATGAGCAGTTCTTC

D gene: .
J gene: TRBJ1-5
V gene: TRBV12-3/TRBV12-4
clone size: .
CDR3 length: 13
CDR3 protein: CAGRQFGNQPQHF
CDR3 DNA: TGTGCCGGCAGACAGTTTGGCAATCAGCCCCAGCATTTT

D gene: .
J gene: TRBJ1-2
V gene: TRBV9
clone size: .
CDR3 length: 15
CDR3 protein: CASSVDGRVHYGYTF
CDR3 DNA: TGTGCCAGCAGCGTAGATGGCAGGGTTCATTATGGCTACACCTTC

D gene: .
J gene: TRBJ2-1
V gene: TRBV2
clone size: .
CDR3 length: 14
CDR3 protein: CASNRGRGIDEQFF
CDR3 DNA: TGTGCCAGCAATCGGGGCAGGGGTATCGATGAGCAGTTCTTC

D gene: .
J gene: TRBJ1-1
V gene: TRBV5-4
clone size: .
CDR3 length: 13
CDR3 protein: CASSIPGVTEAFF
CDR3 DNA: TGTGCCAGCAGCATCCCAGGGGTCACTGAAGCTTTCTTT

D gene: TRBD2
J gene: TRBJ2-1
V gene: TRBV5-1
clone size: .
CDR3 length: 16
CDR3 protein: CASSLVSSGSGDEQFF
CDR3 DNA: TGCGCCAGCAGCTTGGTGTCTAGCGGGAGTGGGGATGAGCAGTTCTTC

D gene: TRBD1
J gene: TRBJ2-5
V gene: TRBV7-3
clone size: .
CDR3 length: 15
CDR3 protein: CASSLLGTGGETQYF
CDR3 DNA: TGTGCCAGCAGCTTATTAGGGACAGGGGGCGAGACCCAGTACTTC